This T cell receptor beta chain was obtained from a study of cytomegalovirus exposure and HLA in healthy donors. The J segment lost 3 bases and the V segment lost 6 bases, leaving 8 bases of the junction unmatched. This CDR3 has 14 amino acids. Germline CDR1 MNHEY, CDR2 SMNVEV (reference sequence). TCRdb keeps only in-frame clones here, not all; method: immunoSEQ multiplex PCR. The table shows about 190,000 clones, with about four fifths occurring only once. Sequencing was performed on PBMCs. This chain links TRBV27 with TRBJ2-7; 7 bases map to TRBD2. The source of this sequence is a man between 18 and 35 years old in good health and CMV-seropositive. Written as DNA, the CDR3 is TGTGCCAGCAGCCGGGGGGTAGCACACTACGAGCAGTACTTC. Translation gives CASSRGVAHYEQYF.